This T cell receptor (beta chain) was profiled in a study of T cells in Graves' hyperthyroidism and ophthalmopathy. Study-wide findings and caveats: Patients with ophthalmopathy were separated from those with stable hyperthyroidism by a 13 V-J model.

Germline V gene lookup returns CDR1 MNHEY and CDR2 SVGAGI. Deletions cut 0 bases from V and 0 bases from J, with 9 bases between. The CDR3 extends over 16 amino acids. RNA transcripts yielded amplified TCR beta CDR3 regions. First-round RT-PCR of the TCR CDR3 relied on the HTBI primer set. Each CDR3 protein is one row after TCRdb ran MiXCR on the multiplex PCR reads. The data show about 480,000 distinct CDR3 sequences, with approximately 25% seen just once and about 10% held by the top ten. Many counts were recorded for this clonotype. Antigen: not known. Ophthalmopathy in the patients scored at least 3 on Clinical Activity Score and at least 4 on NOSPECS grade, lasting under 3 months. PBMCs were sourced from less than 13 ml fresh peripheral blood.

This sequence was found in a woman aged 25 to 39 with Graves' ophthalmopathy. The sequenced sample was blood. This chain connects TRBV6-5 to TRBJ1-3; no clear D gene. DNA of the CDR3: TGTGCCAGCAGTTACTCGCCAGCTTACTCTGGAAACACCATATATTTT. Translated: CASSYSPAYSGNTIYF.